These 22 T cell receptor beta chains share one sample of origin, sequenced in a study of regulatory T cells in long-lasting Graves disease. With iRepertoire HTBI primers and Arm-PCR of CDR3 regions, TCR beta libraries were built. TCRdb itself ran the multiplex PCR reads through MiXCR, one entry per CDR3 protein. Among hundreds of thousands of distinct CDR3 sequences listed, about 20% were seen once. This sample's time point: persistent/refractory GD, antithyroid drugs over 5 years with positive TRAb. The TCR library was made from RNA that had been extracted from PBMCs in TRIzol. The starting material was peripheral blood mononuclear cells (PBMCs), obtained when the disease was refractory, from a patient treated with antithyroid drugs. The source is a female donor with Graves disease.

CDR3 coding DNA: TGCAGTGCTAGAGATCCCCCTAGCGGGCGATCCTACGAGCAGTACTTC. Its translation: CSARDPPSGRSYEQYF. This rearrangement joins TRBV20-1 to TRBJ2-7, with TRBD2 matching 8 bases. The ends lost 0 bases at V and 1 base at J; junction bases unmatched: 8. Germline V CDR1 and CDR2: DFQATT, SNEGSKA (reference sequence). The CDR3 length is 16 residues.

This chain links TRBV29-1 with TRBJ1-2, with 9 bases lining up with TRBD1. With 0 bases clipped from V and 8 bases from J, the junction kept 13 bases outside the gene matches. CDR3 size: 16 residues. Germline lookup yields CDR1 SQVTM and CDR2 ANQGSEA. CDR3 bases: TGCAGCGTTGAAGATTTACGGACAGGGGAACAATGGGGCTACACCTTC. It is translated as CSVEDLRTGEQWGYTF.

This clonotype has only a few counts. As DNA, the CDR3 is TGTGCCAGCAGCCAAGAAGGGCTCTACGGGACCGGGGAGCTGTTTTTT. The encoded protein is CASSQEGLYGTGELFF. V is TRBV3-1 and J is TRBJ2-2, with unresolved D. With 0 bases removed from V and 5 bases from J, the gap between germline ends came to 13 bases. Germline assignment: CDR1 LGHDT and CDR2 YNNKEL (reference sequence). The CDR3 is 16 residues long.

To note about this clonotype: A far larger clone is just one base off, so this is likely a read error. V gene TRBV5-4 combines with J gene TRBJ1-4, with D hard to call. Between the trimmed V and J ends, which lost 4 bases and 5 bases, there was a span of 6 bases. The CDR3 is made up of 12 amino acids. Germline V gene sequence: CDR1 SGHNT, CDR2 YYREEE (reference sequence). The CDR3: CASSKPNEKLFF. For the CDR3, the DNA is TGTGCCAGCAGCAAACCCAATGAAAAACTGTTTTTT.

This clonotype was observed at least ten times. V is TRBV6-9 and J is TRBJ2-7; D call uncertain. Trimming removed 3 bases at V and 2 bases at J, with 11 bases between. The CDR3 is made up of 14 amino acids. Germline assignment: CDR1 MNHGY and CDR2 SVAAGI. In nucleotides, the CDR3 is TGTGCCAGCAGTTACCCTCGGACCACCTACGAGCAGTACTTC. Protein: CASSYPRTTYEQYF.

The chain recombines TRBV6-1 with TRBJ1-3, with a tentative D call TRBD1 (5 bases). With 7 bases removed from V and 4 bases from J, the gap between germline ends came to 11 bases. This CDR3 is built from 13 residues. The germline V gene has CDR1 MNHNS and CDR2 SASEGT. The CDR3 protein is CASTFDRGNTIYF. The CDR3 DNA is TGTGCCAGCACCTTTGACAGAGGAAACACCATATATTTT.

This clonotype was counted at least ten times. V is TRBV5-1 and J is TRBJ1-5; 7 positions match TRBD1. Germline V lookup: CDR1 SGHRS, CDR2 YFSETQ. The J segment lost 7 bases and the V segment lost 0 bases, leaving 7 bases of the junction unmatched. The CDR3 sequence is 15 residues long. The CDR3 region is CASSLEGGERQPQHF. The CDR3 nucleotides read TGCGCCAGCAGCTTGGAAGGGGGCGAACGCCAGCCCCAGCATTTT.

This clonotype appeared a few times. The DNA of the CDR3 is TGTGCCAGTAGTATCCGACAGGGCAATCAGCCCCAGCATTTT. As protein: CASSIRQGNQPQHF. The chain links TRBV19 to TRBJ1-5; D is perhaps TRBD1 (6 bases). This CDR3 has 14 amino acids. CDR1 is LNHDA and CDR2 is SQIVND in the germline V gene (reference sequence). V was cut by 3 bases and J by 2 bases, with 8 bases left in between.

The CDR3 DNA follows: TGTGCCATCATGGCAGGGACACTTGGCAAAAACATTCAGTACTTC. This gives the protein CAIMAGTLGKNIQYF. This rearrangement joins TRBV10-3 to TRBJ2-4; D possibly corresponds to TRBD1 (6 bases). V was cut by 7 bases and J by 3 bases, with 16 bases left in between. Germline assignment: CDR1 ENHRY and CDR2 SYGVKD. The CDR3 consists of 15 residues.

The CDR3 region is CSARDPMGRGSTDTQYF. The CDR3 bases are TGCAGTGCTAGAGATCCGATGGGCAGGGGGAGCACAGATACGCAGTATTTT. The gene calls are TRBV20-1 and TRBJ2-3; 7 bases map to TRBD1. The CDR3 extends over 17 amino acids. Germline V gives CDR1 DFQATT, CDR2 SNEGSKA (reference sequence). The V gene end was trimmed by 0 bases and the J gene end by 0 bases; junction bases not matched to a gene: 9.

A remark on this clonotype: With a much larger clone just one base away, this may be a read error. The V gene is TRBV7-2, the J gene TRBJ1-6; no definite D call. The CDR3 has 15 residues. CDR1 is SGHTA, CDR2 FQGNSA, per germline. V dropped 4 bases and J dropped 10 bases, with 17 bases sitting between them. CDR3 DNA: TGTGCCAGCAGCTCGCTGGGATCAGCGGCATCACCCCTCCACTTT. Residues: CASSSLGSAASPLHF.

This clonotype was seen many times. J is TRBJ2-7 and V is TRBV11-3, with 7 bases matching TRBD1. Germline V lookup: CDR1 SGHNT, CDR2 YENEEA. V trimming: 1 base; J trimming: 3 bases; junction bases outside the gene matches: 12. CDR3 length: 17 residues. In DNA form, the CDR3 reads TGTGCCAGCAGCTTAGGGTGGTCGGGGACAGCATACTACGAGCAGTACTTC. Its translation: CASSLGWSGTAYYEQYF.

This clonotype was picked up many times. The gene calls are TRBV12-3 or TRBV12-4 and TRBJ2-7; D gene ambiguous. This CDR3 is built from 11 residues. Deletions cut 6 bases from V and 6 bases from J, with 9 bases between. CDR3 nucleotide sequence: TGTGCCAGCAGCACCCTAGGCGAGCAGTACTTC. This sequence encodes CASSTLGEQYF.

This clonotype was recorded many times. J is TRBJ1-1 and V is TRBV5-6; perhaps TRBD1 as D (5 bases). The CDR3 spans 19 residues. Germline V gene data show CDR1 as SGHDT and CDR2 as YYEEEE. The V end lost 0 bases, the J end lost 3 bases, and 24 bases lay between the germline ends. The CDR3 region has the DNA TGTGCCAGCAGCTTGGGTTGGCGGACGCTAAACGGGGCGGACACTGAAGCTTTCTTT. Translating it yields CASSLGWRTLNGADTEAFF.

V usage is TRBV7-6 and J usage is TRBJ2-1, with 9 bases fitting TRBD2. Germline CDR1 and CDR2: SGHVS and FNYEAQ. CDR3 length: 16 amino acids. V was clipped by 5 bases and J by 8 bases; unmatched bases: 13. In nucleotides, the CDR3 is TGTGCCAGCAGCCCAATCCAGCGGGAGGCCCCGGATGAGCAGTTCTTC. As protein: CASSPIQREAPDEQFF.

This clonotype showed up many times. The V gene is TRBV2, the J gene TRBJ2-2; 9 positions match TRBD1. From germline, CDR1 is SNHLY and CDR2 FYNNEI. Trimming at V came to 3 bases and at J to 5 bases, leaving 4 bases not matched to a gene. This CDR3 comprises 15 residues. The CDR3 loop is CASSEGQGRTGELFF. The CDR3 nucleotides read TGTGCCAGCAGTGAGGGACAGGGCCGAACCGGGGAGCTGTTTTTT.

This clonotype was seen ten or more times. The V gene is TRBV28, the J gene TRBJ2-6; D remains unclear. The CDR3 length is 15 residues. Per germline, CDR1 MDHEN and CDR2 SYDVKM. The germline V and J ends were trimmed by 6 bases and 0 bases, with 9 bases remaining between them. Here the CDR3 DNA reads TGTGCCAGCAGCCGTATTTACTCTGGGGCCAACGTCCTGACTTTC. Its protein is CASSRIYSGANVLTF.

The chain combines TRBV6-5 with TRBJ1-2, with 8 bases matching TRBD1. This CDR3 has 16 amino acids. CDR1 and CDR2 (germline): MNHEY, SVGAGI. The V segment lost 0 bases and the J segment 3 bases; nucleotides outside the gene matches: 6. The CDR3 reads CASSYSKDRVDYGYTF. CDR3 nucleotides: TGTGCCAGCAGTTACTCCAAGGACAGGGTCGACTATGGCTACACCTTC.

The V and J genes are TRBV6-2 or TRBV6-3 and TRBJ1-2; unclear D gene. V gave up 0 bases and J gave up 0 bases, with 11 bases separating them. The CDR3 length is 16 residues. The germline gives CDR1 MNHEY, CDR2 SVGEGT. The CDR3 region is CASSYSLGPTNYGYTF. CDR3 sequence (DNA): TGTGCCAGCAGTTACTCGTTAGGGCCTACTAACTATGGCTACACCTTC.

This clonotype was observed many times. The chain combines TRBV2 with TRBJ2-7; 10 nucleotides line up with TRBD1. The CDR3 has 14 amino acids. Germline V gene data show CDR1 as SNHLY and CDR2 as FYNNEI. V gave up 3 bases and J gave up 4 bases; unmatched junction bases: 3. CDR3 sequence reads: CASSDRDRGYEQYF. CDR3 coding DNA: TGTGCCAGCAGTGACCGGGACAGGGGTTACGAGCAGTACTTC.

This clonotype was seen repeatedly, ten times or more. This chain links TRBV12-3 or TRBV12-4 with TRBJ2-5; TRBD2 agrees at 7 bases. The CDR3 loop spans 13 amino acids. V lost 3 bases and J lost 7; bases outside the gene matches: 5. CDR3 DNA: TGTGCCAGCAGTTTGGCGGGAGTGGGGACCCAGTACTTC. Translated: CASSLAGVGTQYF.

The V gene is TRBV6-1, the J gene TRBJ2-7; TRBD1 matches 7 bases. This CDR3 is 13 amino acids long. The germline V gene encodes CDR1 MNHNS and CDR2 SASEGT. The ends lost 6 bases at V and 3 bases at J; junction bases unmatched: 5. The CDR3: CASSRTGHYEQYF. The CDR3 DNA reads as TGTGCCAGCAGCCGGACAGGACACTACGAGCAGTACTTC.